Listed below are T cell receptor beta chains from one sample, sequenced in a study of post-analysis software for immune sequencing data. TCRdb used MiXCR to reprocess the PCR reads, holding one entry per CDR3 protein. The table shows roughly 540,000 distinct CDR3 sequences, with around 34% occurring only once. The material sequenced was blood. The receptors originated from a girl aged 2-17 years with multiple sclerosis. Each CDR3 is given with its conserved first and last residue. D genes are given only for firm matches. Expanded clones are given a class, and other clones once, few, many or no size at all.

J gene: TRBJ2-6
D gene: NA
clone size: many
V gene: TRBV10-3
CDR3 protein: CAGRGVGSGANVLTF
CDR3 DNA: TGTGCCGGAAGAGGGGTCGGATCTGGGGCCAACGTCCTGACTTTC

J gene: TRBJ1-5
D gene: NA
clone size: few
V gene: TRBV7-9
CDR3 protein: CASSPGSSNQPQHF
CDR3 DNA: TGTGCCAGCAGCCCCGGGTCGAGCAATCAGCCCCAGCATTTT

J gene: TRBJ2-7
D gene: NA
clone size: NA
V gene: TRBV6-1
CDR3 protein: CASMTRQIAHEQYF
CDR3 DNA: TGTGCCAGCATGACGAGACAGATCGCCCACGAGCAGTACTTC

J gene: TRBJ2-7
D gene: NA
clone size: NA
V gene: TRBV5-1
CDR3 protein: CASSSGDLRDEQYF
CDR3 DNA: TGCGCCAGCAGCTCCGGGGATCTCCGGGACGAGCAGTACTTC

J gene: TRBJ2-1
D gene: TRBD2
clone size: many
V gene: TRBV20-1
CDR3 protein: CSAPGLTYNEQFF
CDR3 DNA: TGCAGTGCTCCGGGACTAACCTACAATGAGCAGTTCTTC

J gene: TRBJ2-5
D gene: TRBD2
clone size: few
V gene: TRBV6-2/TRBV6-3
CDR3 protein: CASSYSKRGGLETQYF
CDR3 DNA: TGTGCCAGCAGTTACTCGAAGCGGGGGGGCCTAGAGACCCAGTACTTC

J gene: TRBJ1-1
D gene: TRBD1
clone size: NA
V gene: TRBV20-1
CDR3 protein: CSASAWQGARGTEAFF
CDR3 DNA: TGCAGTGCTAGCGCGTGGCAGGGGGCGCGAGGGACTGAAGCTTTCTTT

J gene: TRBJ2-5
D gene: NA
clone size: NA
V gene: TRBV5-1
CDR3 protein: CASSLGFEGQETQYF
CDR3 DNA: TGCGCCAGCAGCTTGGGGTTCGAGGGGCAAGAGACCCAGTACTTC

J gene: TRBJ1-6
D gene: TRBD1
clone size: NA
V gene: TRBV18
CDR3 protein: CASNSGQTNSPLHF
CDR3 DNA: TGTGCCAGTAATTCGGGACAGACAAATTCACCCCTCCACTTT

J gene: TRBJ1-4
D gene: NA
clone size: NA
V gene: TRBV4-1
CDR3 protein: CASSRIPLGNEKLFF
CDR3 DNA: TGCGCCAGCAGCCGAATTCCCCTCGGAAATGAAAAACTGTTTTTT

J gene: TRBJ2-5
D gene: TRBD2
clone size: many
V gene: TRBV20-1
CDR3 protein: CSAGVASGGDIQETQYF
CDR3 DNA: TGCAGTGCTGGGGTGGCTAGCGGGGGGGACATACAAGAGACCCAGTACTTC

J gene: TRBJ1-1
D gene: NA
clone size: NA
V gene: TRBV4-2
CDR3 protein: CASSQVMSRMNTETFF
CDR3 DNA: TGTGCCAGCAGCCAGGTTATGTCTCGCATGAACACTGAAACTTTCTTT

J gene: TRBJ1-1
D gene: NA
clone size: NA
V gene: TRBV4-1
CDR3 protein: CASSPRVENTEAFF
CDR3 DNA: TGCGCCAGCAGCCCGAGGGTGGAAAACACTGAAGCTTTCTTT

J gene: TRBJ2-1
D gene: TRBD1
clone size: NA
V gene: TRBV20-1
CDR3 protein: CSATGQGYVREQFF
CDR3 DNA: TGCAGTGCTACGGGACAGGGTTACGTAAGGGAGCAGTTCTTC

J gene: TRBJ2-5
D gene: TRBD2
clone size: NA
V gene: TRBV5-1
CDR3 protein: CASSLTSGATTETQYF
CDR3 DNA: TGCGCCAGCAGCTTGACTAGCGGGGCCACCACAGAGACCCAGTACTTC

J gene: TRBJ1-4
D gene: NA
clone size: few
V gene: TRBV7-8
CDR3 protein: CASSLNSNEKLFF
CDR3 DNA: TGTGCCAGCAGCTTAAACAGTAATGAAAAACTGTTTTTT

J gene: TRBJ2-1
D gene: NA
clone size: few
V gene: TRBV13
CDR3 protein: CASSTPWDATYNEQFF
CDR3 DNA: TGTGCCAGCAGCACACCCTGGGACGCTACCTACAATGAGCAGTTCTTC

J gene: TRBJ2-1
D gene: NA
clone size: NA
V gene: TRBV21-1
CDR3 protein: CASSKVVSRDRGNYNEQFF
CDR3 DNA: TGTGCCAGCAGCAAAGTTGTTTCTCGGGACAGGGGAAACTACAATGAGCAGTTCTTC